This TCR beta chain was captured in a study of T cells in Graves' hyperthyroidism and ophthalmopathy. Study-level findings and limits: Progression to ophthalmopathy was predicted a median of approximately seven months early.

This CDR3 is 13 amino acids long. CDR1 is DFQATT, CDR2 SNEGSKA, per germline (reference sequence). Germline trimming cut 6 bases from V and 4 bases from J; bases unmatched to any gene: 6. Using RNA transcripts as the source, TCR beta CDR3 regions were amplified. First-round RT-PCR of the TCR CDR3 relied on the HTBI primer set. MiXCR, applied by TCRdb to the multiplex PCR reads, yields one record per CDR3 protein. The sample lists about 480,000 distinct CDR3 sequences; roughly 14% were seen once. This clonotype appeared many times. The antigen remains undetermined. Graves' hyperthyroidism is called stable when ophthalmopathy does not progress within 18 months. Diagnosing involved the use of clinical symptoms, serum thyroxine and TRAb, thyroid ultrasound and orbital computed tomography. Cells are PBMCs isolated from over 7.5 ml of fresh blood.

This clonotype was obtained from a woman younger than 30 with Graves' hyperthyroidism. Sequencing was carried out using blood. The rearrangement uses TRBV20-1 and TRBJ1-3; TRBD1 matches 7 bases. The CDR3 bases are TGCAGTGCCACGACGACAGGGGGAAACACCATATATTTT. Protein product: CSATTTGGNTIYF.